This T cell receptor beta chain was observed in a study of cytomegalovirus exposure and HLA in healthy donors. General study results and limits: It was reported that the classifier diagnosed cytomegalovirus status with high specificity and sensitivity in both the original and validation cohorts.

PCR was performed using 60 Vbeta and 13 Jbeta primers. The data were produced by immunoSEQ multiplex PCR, yet TCRdb's version contains in-frame clones alone and is incomplete. The sample lists about 250,000 clones, around 90% occurring once. V gave up 2 bases and J gave up 10 bases, with 12 bases separating them. The length of the CDR3 is 12 residues. The germline CDR1 and CDR2 sequences are GTSNPN and SVGIG (reference sequence). Of note for this clone: Antigen specificity is unknown.

The receptor's source is a girl aged 2 to 10 in good health and CMV-seronegative. The V call is TRBV30, the J call TRBJ1-5; the D gene is possibly TRBD1 (6 bases). Sequenced input: PBMCs. CDR3 nucleotide sequence: TGTGCCTGGAGTCCGACAGGCGTTCCCCAGCATTTT. Translation gives CAWSPTGVPQHF.